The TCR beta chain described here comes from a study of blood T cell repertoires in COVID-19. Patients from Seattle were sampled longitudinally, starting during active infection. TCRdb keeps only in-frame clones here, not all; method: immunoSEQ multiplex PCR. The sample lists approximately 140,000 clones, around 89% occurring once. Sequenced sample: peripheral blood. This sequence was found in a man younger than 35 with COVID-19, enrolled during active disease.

CDR3 in DNA: TGTGCCAGCAGCTCCAGCGGGGGCAGGGGGGAGACCCAGTACTTC. Translating it yields CASSSSGGRGETQYF. The genes are TRBV11-3 and TRBJ2-5, with D maybe TRBD2 (8 bases). This CDR3 region has 15 residues. V was clipped by 4 bases and J by 5 bases, with 17 bases between them. Germline lookup yields CDR1 SGHNT and CDR2 YENEEA.